The 5 T cell receptor beta chains in this list originate from one sample, sequenced in a study of blood T cell repertoires in COVID-19. Here immunoSEQ multiplex PCR was the method, and the copy in TCRdb shows in-frame clones only, minus some. The sample records roughly 59,000 clones, almost 80% being singletons. The material sequenced was peripheral blood. The receptor set was obtained from an elderly man with acute or convalescent COVID-19.

The V gene is TRBV2, the J gene TRBJ2-1, with D maybe TRBD2 (6 bases). The V end was cut by 8 bases, the J end by 9 bases, with 17 bases between. Germline CDR1 is SNHLY and CDR2 is FYNNEI. This CDR3 region has 13 residues. CDR3 coding DNA: TGTGCCAGCCTCCGGGACTTCTTCGGTGAGCAGTTCTTC. Translation: CASLRDFFGEQFF.

The V gene is TRBV7-9, the J gene TRBJ1-5; D gene unclear. Germline lookup yields CDR1 SEHNR and CDR2 FQNEAQ (reference sequence). Trimming took off 4 bases at V and 2 bases at J, with 12 bases between the two ends. The CDR3 runs 15 residues. In DNA form, the CDR3 reads TGTGCCAGCAGCTCCCTTAGCGGCGGCAATCAGCCCCAGCATTTT. The encoded protein is CASSSLSGGNQPQHF. Using reference TRBV7-9 and TRBJ1-5 for the parts outside the CDR3, the full variable domain is DTGVSQNPRHKITKRGQNVTFRCDPISEHNRLYWYRQTLGQGPEFLTYFQNEAQLEKSRLLSDRFSAERPKGSFSTLEIQRTEQGDSAMYLCASSSLSGGNQPQHFGDGTRLSIL.

CDR3 sequence reads: CASSLRSSGTGTDTQYF. In DNA, the CDR3 is TGTGCCAGCAGCTTAAGGTCTTCGGGGACAGGGACAGATACGCAGTATTTT. V and J are TRBV7-8 and TRBJ2-3, with 9 bases matching TRBD1. This CDR3 is built from 17 residues. The germline V gene encodes CDR1 SGHVS and CDR2 FQNEAQ. V shed 2 bases and J 3 bases; nucleotides not matched to a gene: 9.

The V call is TRBV7-6, the J call TRBJ1-2, with 7 positions matching TRBD1. CDR1 and CDR2 (germline): SGHVS, FNYEAQ. The CDR3 extends over 15 amino acids. Trimming took 2 bases from V and 2 from J; bases not matched to a gene: 5. The CDR3, as DNA: TGTGCCAGCAGCTTAAAGTCGGGACAGAACTATGGCTACACCTTC. It translates to CASSLKSGQNYGYTF.

This clone was seen once. This sequence joins TRBV4-1 and TRBJ1-3, with D hard to call. Germline CDR1 and CDR2: MGHRA and YSYEKL. Trimming left V 3 bases short and J 3 bases short, with 9 bases between. CDR3 length: 14 amino acids. CDR3 loop: CASSQGRLGNTIYF. CDR3 DNA: TGCGCCAGCAGCCAGGGCAGGCTTGGAAACACCATATATTTT.